This T cell receptor beta chain comes out of a study of T cells in Graves' hyperthyroidism and ophthalmopathy. Germline CDR1 MGHDK, CDR2 SYGVNS. The CDR3 covers 14 residues. Trimming took 1 base from V and 7 from J; bases not matched to a gene: 3. Amplification of TCR beta CDR3 regions used RNA as the template. The HTBI primer set drove a first-round RT-PCR of the TCR CDR3. MiXCR was run by TCRdb on the multiplex PCR reads, yielding one entry per CDR3 protein. The repertoire holds around 690,000 distinct CDR3 sequences, with approximately 15% as singletons. V gene TRBV25-1 combines with J gene TRBJ1-2; TRBD1 matches 10 bases. Source material: blood. The clonotype originates from a man in his fifties or sixties with Graves' hyperthyroidism. The CDR3 reads CASSEWGTGVGYTF. The CDR3 DNA reads as TGTGCCAGCAGTGAATGGGGGACAGGGGTTGGCTACACCTTC.